This TCR beta chain is from a study of blood T cell repertoires in COVID-19. Across the whole study: Samples came from the United States, Italy and Spain, spanning acute and convalescent COVID-19. PBMCs, B-cell-depleted T cells, or T cells were the source of the cDNA or gDNA that made up the material.

Germline CDR1 reads GTSNPN; CDR2 reads SVGIG (reference sequence). The CDR3 runs to 15 residues. Trimming shortened V by 3 bases and J by 7 bases, and 21 bases separated the two germline ends. While infection was still active, Seattle patients were enrolled and then followed longitudinally. Libraries were prepared by immunoSEQ multiplex PCR; TCRdb keeps only in-frame clonotypes and omits some of them. The sample holds about 99,000 clones, 80% to 90% seen once. This chain links TRBV30 with TRBJ2-5, with D tentatively TRBD2 (6 bases). This receptor was identified in a man aged 80 or over with COVID-19, enrolled during active disease. Material for sequencing was peripheral blood. In DNA form, the CDR3 reads TGTGCCTGGAGCCCGGGTCCGGTAAACGGGGGGACCCAGTACTTC. This encodes CAWSPGPVNGGTQYF.